This T cell receptor (beta chain) was captured in a study of early T cells in non-severe SARS-CoV-2 infection. Study background: Chains stayed unpaired after sequencing of bulk RNA from unsorted whole blood. Study observations and caveats: Matching results from VDJdb favored anti-spike CD8 responses, leaving private and CD4 specificities undetected.

TCRdb independently ran MiXCR on the 5' RACE reads; one entry per CDR3 protein. The table shows tens of thousands of distinct CDR3 sequences, with about 15% occurring only once. The germline CDR1 and CDR2 sequences are LGHDT and YNNKEL (reference sequence). V was shortened by 3 bases and J by 3 bases, with 8 bases between the two germline ends. This CDR3 comprises 13 residues. This clonotype has ten or more counts. Its antigen is unidentified. The material sequenced was whole blood. The V call is TRBV3-1, the J call TRBJ1-1; D remains ambiguous. This TCR came from an adult who was a healthcare worker with PCR-confirmed SARS-CoV-2 infection or an uninfected control (not recorded which). The CDR3 region is CASSHQRDTEAFF. CDR3 bases: TGTGCCAGCAGCCACCAGAGGGACACTGAAGCTTTCTTT.